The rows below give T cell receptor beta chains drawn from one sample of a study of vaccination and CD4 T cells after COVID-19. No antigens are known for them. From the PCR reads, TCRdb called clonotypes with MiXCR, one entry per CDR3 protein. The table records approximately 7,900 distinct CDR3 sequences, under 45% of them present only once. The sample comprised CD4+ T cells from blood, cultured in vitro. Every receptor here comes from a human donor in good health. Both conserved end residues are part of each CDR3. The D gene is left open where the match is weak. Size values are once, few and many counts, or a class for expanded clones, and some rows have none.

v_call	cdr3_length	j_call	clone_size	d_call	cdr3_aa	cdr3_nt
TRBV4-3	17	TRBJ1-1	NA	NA	CASSQGGWGGAGTEAFF	TGCGCCAGCAGCCAAGGGGGGTGGGGGGGCGCGGGTACTGAAGCTTTCTTT
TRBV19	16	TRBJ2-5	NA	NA	CASSIGIVGTGETQYF	TGTGCCAGTAGTATCGGGATAGTAGGAACCGGAGAGACCCAGTACTTC
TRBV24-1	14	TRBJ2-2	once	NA	CATSEHRNTGELFF	TGTGCCACCAGTGAGCACAGAAACACCGGGGAGCTGTTTTTT
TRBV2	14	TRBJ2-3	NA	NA	CASKVGQSTDTQYF	TGTGCCAGCAAGGTTGGGCAGAGCACAGATACGCAGTATTTT
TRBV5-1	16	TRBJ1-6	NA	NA	CASSLAGTRVGSPLHF	TGCGCCAGCAGCTTGGCCGGGACTAGGGTAGGTTCACCCCTCCACTTT
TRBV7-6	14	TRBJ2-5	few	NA	CASSSLTPMGTQYF	TGTGCCAGCAGCTCACTGACTCCAATGGGGACCCAGTACTTC
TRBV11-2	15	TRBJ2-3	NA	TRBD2	CASSRLAGPLDTQYF	TGTGCCAGCAGCCGACTAGCGGGGCCGCTGGATACGCAGTATTTT
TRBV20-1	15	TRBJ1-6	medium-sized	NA	CSASDRWGYNSPLHF	TGCAGTGCTAGCGACCGCTGGGGCTATAATTCACCCCTCCACTTT
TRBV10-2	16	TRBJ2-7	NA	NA	CASSESGGDSAYEQYF	TGCGCCAGCAGTGAGTCGGGCGGGGACTCAGCCTACGAGCAGTACTTC
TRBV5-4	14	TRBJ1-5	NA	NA	CASSLGGSNQPQHF	TGTGCCAGCAGCTTGGGAGGGTCCAATCAGCCCCAGCATTTT
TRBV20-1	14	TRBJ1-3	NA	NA	CSARDPGSGNTIYF	TGCAGTGCTAGAGATCCGGGCTCTGGAAACACCATATATTTT
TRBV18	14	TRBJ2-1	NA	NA	CASSPPDLNNEQFF	TGTGCCAGCTCACCCCCTGACCTCAACAATGAGCAGTTCTTC
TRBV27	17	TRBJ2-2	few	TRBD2	CASSFHGGGGTAGELFF	TGTGCCAGCAGTTTCCACGGCGGCGGGGGAACCGCCGGGGAGCTGTTTTTT
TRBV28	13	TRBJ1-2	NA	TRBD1	CASSLPGGYGYTF	TGTGCCAGCAGTTTACCAGGGGGCTATGGCTACACCTTC
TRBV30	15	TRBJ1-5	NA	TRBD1	CAWSSRGQARQPQHF	TGTGCCTGGAGTTCGCGCGGACAGGCCCGTCAGCCCCAGCATTTT
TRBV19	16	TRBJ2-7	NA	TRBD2	CASSITPSGSTYEQYF	TGTGCCAGTAGTATCACTCCTAGCGGTAGCACCTACGAGCAGTACTTC
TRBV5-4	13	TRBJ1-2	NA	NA	CASSLDKPYGYTF	TGTGCCAGCAGCTTGGACAAGCCCTATGGCTACACCTTC
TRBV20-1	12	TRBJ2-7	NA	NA	CSAQAWAGEQYF	TGCAGTGCCCAGGCGTGGGCCGGCGAGCAGTACTTC
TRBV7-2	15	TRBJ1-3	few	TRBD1	CASSPDRAGGNTIYF	TGTGCCAGCAGCCCGGACAGGGCGGGTGGAAACACCATATATTTT
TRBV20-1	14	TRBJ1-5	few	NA	CSAKEARGGQPQHF	TGCAGTGCTAAAGAAGCCAGGGGAGGTCAGCCCCAGCATTTT
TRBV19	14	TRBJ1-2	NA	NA	CASSSIPQGYGYTF	TGTGCCAGTAGTAGTATACCACAGGGCTATGGCTACACCTTC
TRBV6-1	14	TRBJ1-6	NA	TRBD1	CASSGTGVNSPLHF	TGTGCCAGCAGTGGGACAGGGGTTAATTCACCCCTCCACTTT
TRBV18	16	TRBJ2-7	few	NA	CASSPPGDLWSYEQYF	TGTGCCAGCTCACCACCCGGGGACCTTTGGTCCTACGAGCAGTACTTC
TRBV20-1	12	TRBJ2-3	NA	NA	CSARPGTDTQYF	TGCAGTGCTAGACCGGGCACAGATACGCAGTATTTT
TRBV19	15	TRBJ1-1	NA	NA	CASSHEAGKYTEAFF	TGTGCCAGTAGTCATGAGGCAGGAAAGTACACTGAAGCTTTCTTT
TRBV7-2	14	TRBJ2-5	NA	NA	CASSLGGVVTTQYF	TGTGCCAGCAGCTTAGGGGGCGTGGTCACGACCCAGTACTTC
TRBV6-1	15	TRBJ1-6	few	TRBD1	CASSDVGTGVYPSHF	TGTGCCAGCAGTGATGTCGGGACAGGGGTTTACCCCTCACACTTT
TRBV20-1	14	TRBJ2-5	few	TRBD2	CSAPRAGGLETQYF	TGCAGTGCCCCCAGAGCGGGGGGGCTCGAGACCCAGTACTTC
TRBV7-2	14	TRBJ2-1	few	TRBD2	CASRLAAGVNEQFF	TGTGCCAGCAGATTAGCAGCGGGGGTCAATGAGCAGTTCTTC
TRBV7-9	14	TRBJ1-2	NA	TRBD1	CASSLQGGQYGYTF	TGTGCCAGCAGTCTACAGGGGGGTCAATATGGCTACACCTTC
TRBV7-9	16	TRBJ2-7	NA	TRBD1	CASSFKPGQQPYEQYF	TGTGCCAGCAGCTTTAAGCCGGGACAGCAACCCTACGAGCAGTACTTC
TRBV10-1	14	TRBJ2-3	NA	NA	CASSERGGTDTQYF	TGCGCCAGCAGTGAACGCGGAGGCACAGATACGCAGTATTTT
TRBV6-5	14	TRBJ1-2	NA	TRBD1	CASSYSVQGDGYTF	TGTGCCAGCAGTTATTCGGTTCAGGGGGATGGCTACACCTTC
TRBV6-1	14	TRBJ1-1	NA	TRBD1	CASRKDRVGIEAFF	TGTGCCAGCAGAAAGGACAGGGTAGGGATTGAAGCTTTCTTT
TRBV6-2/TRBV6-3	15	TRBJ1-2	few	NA	CASRFQGGGAYGYTF	TGTGCCAGCAGGTTCCAGGGAGGAGGGGCCTATGGCTACACCTTC
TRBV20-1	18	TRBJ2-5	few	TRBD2	CSADGGTSGRMYQETQYF	TGCAGTGCTGATGGCGGGACTAGCGGGAGGATGTACCAAGAGACCCAGTACTTC
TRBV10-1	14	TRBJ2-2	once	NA	CASRARLGAGELFF	TGCGCCAGCAGAGCGAGACTCGGAGCCGGGGAGCTGTTTTTT
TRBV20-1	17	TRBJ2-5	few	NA	CSARDFRRDEYQETQYF	TGCAGTGCTAGAGATTTTAGAAGGGATGAGTACCAAGAGACCCAGTACTTC
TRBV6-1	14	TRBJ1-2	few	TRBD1	CASSESQGAGGYTF	TGTGCCAGCAGTGAGTCACAGGGGGCTGGCGGCTACACCTTC
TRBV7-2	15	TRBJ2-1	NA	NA	CASSPLSRSHNEQFF	TGTGCCAGCAGCCCCCTCAGCAGAAGCCACAATGAGCAGTTCTTC
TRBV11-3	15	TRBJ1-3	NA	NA	CASSRGGLSGNTIYF	TGTGCCAGCAGCCGGGGTGGACTGTCTGGAAACACCATATATTTT
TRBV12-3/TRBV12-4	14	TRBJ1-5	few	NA	CASSFSTGYQPQHF	TGTGCCAGCAGTTTTAGTACGGGCTATCAGCCCCAGCATTTT
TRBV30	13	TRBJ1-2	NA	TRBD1	CAWSHRGPYGYTF	TGTGCCTGGAGCCACAGGGGACCCTATGGCTACACCTTC
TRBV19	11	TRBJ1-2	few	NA	CATWGSYGYTF	TGTGCCACCTGGGGGTCCTATGGCTACACCTTC
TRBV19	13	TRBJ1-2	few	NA	CASSIQGTYGYTF	TGTGCCAGTAGTATTCAGGGAACCTATGGCTACACCTTC
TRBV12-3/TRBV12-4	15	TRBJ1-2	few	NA	CASSFREGANYGYTF	TGTGCCAGCAGTTTCAGGGAAGGCGCTAACTATGGCTACACCTTC
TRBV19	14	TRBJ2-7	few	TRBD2	CASRTSGSSYEQYF	TGTGCCAGCAGGACTAGCGGGTCCTCCTACGAGCAGTACTTC
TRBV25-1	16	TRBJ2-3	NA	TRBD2	CASSESASGGVNTQYF	TGTGCCAGCAGTGAATCGGCTAGCGGGGGGGTAAATACGCAGTATTTT
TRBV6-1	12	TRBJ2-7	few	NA	CASGRGSYEQYF	TGTGCCTCCGGGCGGGGCTCCTACGAGCAGTACTTC
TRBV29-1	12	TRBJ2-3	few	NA	CSGGASTDTQYF	TGCAGCGGCGGGGCATCCACAGATACGCAGTATTTT
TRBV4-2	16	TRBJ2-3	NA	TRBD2	CASSQWGGRGVDTQYF	TGTGCCAGCAGCCAATGGGGCGGGAGGGGGGTAGATACGCAGTATTTT
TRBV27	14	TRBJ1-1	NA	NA	CASSSSTRESVAFF	TGTGCCAGCAGTTCGAGTACGCGGGAGAGCGTAGCTTTCTTT
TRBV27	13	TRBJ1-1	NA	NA	CASSSLDLTEAFF	TGTGCCAGCAGTTCATTGGACCTAACTGAAGCTTTCTTT
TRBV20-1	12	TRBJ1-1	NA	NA	CSARYANTEAFF	TGCAGTGCTAGGTATGCGAACACTGAAGCTTTCTTT
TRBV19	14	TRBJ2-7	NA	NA	CASSARIVSYEQYF	TGTGCCAGTAGTGCCCGGATTGTTTCCTACGAGCAGTACTTC
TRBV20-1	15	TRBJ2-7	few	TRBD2	CSARTSGSPWGEQYF	TGCAGTGCTAGGACTAGCGGGAGTCCCTGGGGGGAGCAGTACTTC
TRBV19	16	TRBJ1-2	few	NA	CASSIIEAPTNYGYTF	TGTGCCAGTAGTATAATAGAGGCACCCACCAACTATGGCTACACCTTC
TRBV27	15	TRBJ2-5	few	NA	CASSLFPTGKETQYF	TGTGCCAGCAGTTTATTCCCCACGGGTAAAGAGACCCAGTACTTC
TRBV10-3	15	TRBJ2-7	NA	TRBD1	CAIRVPGPTGNEQYF	TGTGCCATCAGGGTCCCGGGTCCGACAGGGAACGAGCAGTACTTC
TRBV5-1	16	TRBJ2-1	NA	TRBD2	CASSLRSSGVNNEQFF	TGCGCCAGCAGCTTGAGGTCTAGCGGAGTAAACAATGAGCAGTTCTTC